This T cell receptor (beta chain) stems from a study of response to subunit inactivated influenza vaccine. Whole-study findings and limits: There was a suggestion from the authors that each seasonal influenza vaccination recruits few new T cells.

To note about this clonotype: Its antigen is as yet unknown.

V was clipped by 2 bases and J by 0 bases, with 7 bases between them. The CDR3 loop spans 14 amino acids. Germline V gene sequence: CDR1 MNHEY, CDR2 SVGAGI. TCRdb independently ran MiXCR on the RT-PCR reads; one entry per CDR3 protein. The table has 430,000 or so distinct CDR3 sequences, approximately 11% seen once; the top ten hold approximately 12%. This chain links TRBV6-5 with TRBJ2-5, with D hard to call. Sample: PBMCs from blood, taken more than 35 days after vaccination. The sequence came from a man aged 50 to 60 who received an inactivated influenza vaccine. In DNA form, the CDR3 reads TGTGCCAGCAGTTACGGGCCAAACCAAGAGACCCAGTACTTC. Translated, it gives CASSYGPNQETQYF.